The rows below give T cell receptor beta chains drawn from one sample of a study of TIL therapy for anti-PD-1-resistant metastatic lung cancer. Sequencing used immunoSEQ multiplex PCR; TCRdb keeps in-frame clones, though not all of them. The sample holds about 21,000 clones, more than 60% seen once. The material was blood, obtained at baseline. Source of these receptors: a person between 30 and 79 years old with non-small cell lung cancer. Both conserved end residues are part of each CDR3. The order of the fields is V gene, clone size, J gene, D gene, CDR3 DNA, CDR3 protein. A D gene is named only where the DNA matches it firmly. Not all rows give a size; the values are once, few, many and, for expanded clones, a class.

V: TRBV7-9; size: NA; J: TRBJ2-7; D: NA; DNA: TGTGCCAGCAGCCCAATGGCCTCCGGGACTCTCCTGTACTTC; CDR3: CASSPMASGTLLYF
V: TRBV7-9; size: NA; J: TRBJ2-1; D: NA; DNA: TGTGCCAGCAGCTTAGAAGACAGCTACAATGAGCAGTTCTTC; CDR3: CASSLEDSYNEQFF
V: TRBV20-1; size: NA; J: TRBJ1-2; D: NA; DNA: TGCAGTGCTAGCATCCCATATGGCTACACCTTC; CDR3: CSASIPYGYTF
V: TRBV7-9; size: NA; J: TRBJ2-1; D: TRBD1; DNA: TGTGCCAGCAACCCCGGGACAGGGTCGGGTGAGCAGTTCTTC; CDR3: CASNPGTGSGEQFF
V: TRBV30; size: few; J: TRBJ2-1; D: NA; DNA: TGTGCCTGGAGTGTAAGCGAACACAATGAGCAGTTCTTC; CDR3: CAWSVSEHNEQFF
V: TRBV14; size: NA; J: TRBJ2-7; D: NA; DNA: TGTGCCAGCAGCCACCAGGGCCACTACGAGCAGTACTTC; CDR3: CASSHQGHYEQYF
V: TRBV19; size: NA; J: TRBJ2-7; D: NA; DNA: TGTGCCAGTAGTATAGATTCCCACTACGAGCAGTACTTC; CDR3: CASSIDSHYEQYF
V: TRBV6-5; size: NA; J: TRBJ2-7; D: NA; DNA: TGTGCCAGCAGGTCACCAGGGGAGGCCTACGAGCAGTACTTC; CDR3: CASRSPGEAYEQYF
V: TRBV7-9; size: NA; J: TRBJ1-4; D: NA; DNA: TGTGCCAGCAGCTCCCCTGACTTGGATGAAAAACTGTTTTTT; CDR3: CASSSPDLDEKLFF
V: TRBV10-1; size: NA; J: TRBJ1-2; D: NA; DNA: TGCGCCAGCAGTGAGACCAGGGGTCGTGGCTACACCTTC; CDR3: CASSETRGRGYTF
V: TRBV21-1; size: NA; J: TRBJ2-1; D: NA; DNA: TGTGCCAGCAGCAAATCGATATTGGCGGGAGTATTACAGTTCTTC; CDR3: CASSKSILAGVLQFF
V: TRBV9; size: NA; J: TRBJ2-5; D: NA; DNA: TGTGCCAGCAGCGTAGAGGGTCTCCCAGAGACCCAGTACTTC; CDR3: CASSVEGLPETQYF
V: TRBV6-4; size: NA; J: TRBJ2-2; D: NA; DNA: TGTGCCAGCAGTGACTCTAGCACCGGGGAGCTGTTTTTT; CDR3: CASSDSSTGELFF
V: TRBV10-3; size: few; J: TRBJ2-7; D: NA; DNA: TGTGCCATCAGCTCCCCCCAGGGCCCCTACGAGCAGTACTTC; CDR3: CAISSPQGPYEQYF
V: TRBV28; size: NA; J: TRBJ2-7; D: NA; DNA: TGTGCCAGCAAGATTAGGTCCGAGCAGTACTTC; CDR3: CASKIRSEQYF
V: TRBV19; size: NA; J: TRBJ2-1; D: TRBD2; DNA: TGTGCCAGTGGAGAAGCGGGAGGGGGTGAGCAGTTCTTC; CDR3: CASGEAGGGEQFF
V: TRBV10-1; size: NA; J: TRBJ2-1; D: NA; DNA: TGCGCCAGCAGCGACCTAGGAGCGGGCGTCTACAATGAGCAGTTCTTC; CDR3: CASSDLGAGVYNEQFF
V: TRBV6-6; size: NA; J: TRBJ2-1; D: NA; DNA: TGTGCCAGCGGGGGGAGCTACAATGAGCAGTTCTTC; CDR3: CASGGSYNEQFF
V: TRBV19; size: NA; J: TRBJ1-1; D: NA; DNA: TGTGCCAGTATACCTTTGTCTGGGGCCTTGAACACTGAAGCTTTCTTT; CDR3: CASIPLSGALNTEAFF
V: TRBV19; size: NA; J: TRBJ2-1; D: TRBD2; DNA: TGTGCCAGTAGTATACGCGGGGTAGCGGGGACCCTAAAAACCTACAATGAGCAGTTCTTC; CDR3: CASSIRGVAGTLKTYNEQFF
V: TRBV18; size: NA; J: TRBJ1-1; D: TRBD1; DNA: TGTGCCAGCTCACAACAAACAGGGGGGGCTGAAGCTTTCTTT; CDR3: CASSQQTGGAEAFF
V: TRBV6-5; size: NA; J: TRBJ2-7; D: TRBD1; DNA: TGTGCCAGCAGTCTACAGGGGGCGCAATACGAGCAGTACTTC; CDR3: CASSLQGAQYEQYF